The rows below give T cell receptor beta chains drawn from one sample of a study of cytomegalovirus exposure and HLA in healthy donors. Assay: immunoSEQ multiplex PCR; the TCRdb copy retains only in-frame clones and omits some. Among about 270,000 clones listed, approximately 70% were seen once. Sample: PBMCs. The origin of the receptors is a female donor in good health and CMV-seronegative. The CDR3 runs from the conserved cysteine through the conserved F or W. The D gene is left open where the match is weak. Clone size is stated in some rows and not others, as once, few, many or a class when expanded.

abundance | d_gene | j_gene | v_gene | CDR3aa | CDR3nt
NA | NA | TRBJ2-7 | TRBV18 | CASSPGRPEQYF | TGTGCCAGCTCACCGGGGCGACCCGAGCAGTACTTC
NA | TRBD1 | TRBJ2-7 | TRBV28 | CASSPRTGTFYEQYF | TGTGCCAGCAGTCCCAGGACAGGTACCTTCTACGAGCAGTACTTC
few | NA | TRBJ2-3 | TRBV7-2 | CASSLGPVSGSTDTQYF | TGTGCCAGCAGCTTAGGGCCGGTTAGCGGTAGCACAGATACGCAGTATTTT
NA | NA | TRBJ2-2 | TRBV13 | CASRRRTAYTGELFF | TGTGCCAGCAGGAGGCGGACAGCTTACACCGGGGAGCTGTTTTTT
NA | TRBD2 | TRBJ2-1 | TRBV11-3 | CASSLSGGSYNEQFF | TGTGCCAGCAGCTTATCGGGGGGCTCCTACAATGAGCAGTTCTTC
NA | NA | TRBJ2-3 | TRBV13 | CASSSQGIRSPADTQYF | TGTGCCAGCAGCTCGCAGGGGATCCGAAGTCCGGCAGATACGCAGTATTTT
NA | TRBD1 | TRBJ2-4 | TRBV28 | CASSPRQGQLAKNIQYF | TGTGCCAGCAGCCCAAGACAGGGCCAACTAGCCAAAAACATTCAGTACTTC
NA | NA | TRBJ1-1 | TRBV9 | CASSVAILNTEAFF | TGTGCCAGCAGCGTGGCAATTTTGAACACTGAAGCTTTCTTT
NA | NA | TRBJ2-1 | TRBV7-2 | CASSLSRGNEQFF | TGTGCCAGCAGCTTATCTCGAGGGAATGAGCAGTTCTTC
NA | NA | TRBJ1-1 | TRBV5-1 | CASSGQRNTEAFF | TGCGCCAGCAGCGGGCAGAGGAACACTGAAGCTTTCTTT
NA | NA | TRBJ2-1 | TRBV14 | CASSQIGQIYNEQFF | TGTGCCAGCAGCCAAATTGGACAGATATACAATGAGCAGTTCTTC
NA | TRBD1 | TRBJ2-1 | TRBV5-6 | CASSLTTFRDRVYNEQFF | TGTGCCAGCAGCTTGACGACCTTCCGGGACAGAGTTTACAATGAGCAGTTCTTC
few | NA | TRBJ2-2 | TRBV7-9 | CASSLGLEQGGRTGELFF | TGTGCCAGCAGCTTAGGACTGGAACAGGGGGGGAGAACCGGGGAGCTGTTTTTT
NA | TRBD2 | TRBJ2-3 | TRBV7-9 | CASSRSGSKGLGRTDTQYF | TGTGCCAGCAGCCGATCTGGAAGCAAAGGACTAGGACGCACAGATACGCAGTATTTT
NA | TRBD2 | TRBJ2-2 | TRBV5-4 | CASSFGLAGVTNTGELFF | TGTGCCAGCAGCTTCGGACTAGCGGGAGTCACGAACACCGGGGAGCTGTTTTTT
few | TRBD2 | TRBJ2-7 | TRBV18 | CASSQTSGSVGEQYF | TGTGCCAGCTCACAAACTAGCGGGAGCGTTGGCGAGCAGTACTTC
NA | NA | TRBJ2-7 | TRBV7-2 | CASSLLLSRTVTYEQYF | TGTGCCAGCAGCTTACTTCTTTCCCGGACAGTTACCTACGAGCAGTACTTC